Described below is a single T cell receptor (beta chain) sequence and its context. CDR1 SGHTA and CDR2 FQGTGA come from the germline V gene. V lost 4 bases to trimming and J lost 3 bases; unmatched junction nucleotides: 3. CDR3 size: 16 residues. The sample comes from a study of blood T cell repertoires in COVID-19. Whole-study context: The study drew acute and convalescent COVID-19 samples from the United States, Italy and Spain. PBMCs, B-cell-depleted T cells, or T cells were the source of the cDNA or gDNA that made up the material.

Measured with immunoSEQ multiplex PCR; TCRdb has only the in-frame clones, and not every one. The sample lists 200,000 or so clones; roughly 90% were seen once. The TCR sequence derives from a man aged 35 to 55 with active or convalescent COVID-19. Sequencing input: peripheral blood. The genes are TRBV7-3 and TRBJ2-2; the match to TRBD2 covers 12 bases. CDR3 region: CASSSTSGGYTGELFF. CDR3 DNA sequence: TGTGCCAGCAGCTCTACTAGCGGGGGGTACACCGGGGAGCTGTTTTTT. Full variable domain (outside the CDR3, taken from reference TRBV7-3 and TRBJ2-2): GAGVSQTPSNKVTEKGKYVELRCDPISGHTALYWYRQSLGQGPEFLIYFQGTGAADDSGLPNDRFFAVRPEGSVSTLKIQRTERGDSAVYLCASSSTSGGYTGELFFGEGSRLTVL.